Below are 21 T cell receptor beta chains sequenced from a single sample in a study of blood T cell repertoires in COVID-19. Sequenced by immunoSEQ multiplex PCR; TCRdb stores in-frame clones only, minus some. The repertoire has around 100,000 clones, 92% of them found once; the top ten carry about 5.7%. Sequenced input: peripheral blood. All receptors come from a man aged 45-65 years with active COVID-19.

The chain has TRBV28 and TRBJ1-4; the match to TRBD1 covers 8 bases. Losses at the gene ends were 4 bases for V and 2 bases for J; bases not matched to a gene: 0. Germline loops: CDR1 MDHEN, CDR2 SYDVKM. The CDR3 is made up of 14 amino acids. CDR3 coding DNA: TGTGCCAGCAGTTACAGGGGGACTAATGAAAAACTGTTTTTT. The encoded protein is CASSYRGTNEKLFF.

The V gene is TRBV7-9, the J gene TRBJ2-1; D perhaps matches TRBD2 (6 bases). Germline values: CDR1 SEHNR, CDR2 FQNEAQ (reference sequence). V lost 1 base and J 1 base, leaving 11 bases between the germline ends. CDR3 size: 16 residues. The CDR3, as DNA: TGTGCCAGCAGCTTAGTTCACGGGGGATCCTACAATGAGCAGTTCTTC. Its protein product is CASSLVHGGSYNEQFF.

This rearrangement joins TRBV3-1 (or the pseudogene TRBV3-2) to TRBJ1-1, with D perhaps matching TRBD1 (6 bases). Trimming left V 4 bases short and J 4 bases short, with 13 bases between. The V gene's germline CDR1 is LGHDT and CDR2 YNNKEL (reference sequence). The CDR3 covers 14 residues. CDR3 protein: CASSPVRGFTEAFF. The CDR3 region has the DNA TGTGCCAGCAGCCCCGTCAGGGGTTTCACTGAAGCTTTCTTT.

The gene calls are TRBV2 and TRBJ2-7; 12 bases are a match to TRBD1. The CDR3 is 14 residues long. With 4 bases clipped from V and 4 bases from J, the junction kept 2 bases outside the gene matches. Germline V gives CDR1 SNHLY, CDR2 FYNNEI. The chain's CDR3 is CASSGDRGQYEQYF. CDR3 nucleotides: TGTGCCAGCAGTGGGGACAGGGGGCAGTACGAGCAGTACTTC.

V is TRBV29-1 and J is TRBJ2-1; TRBD1 matches at 9 bases. This CDR3 region has 18 residues. The V and J ends lost 7 bases and 0 bases, in that order; junction bases with no gene match: 16. Germline CDR1 and CDR2: SQVTM and ANQGSEA. CDR3 in amino acids: CSGADRGFVGGSYNEQFF. In nucleotides, the CDR3 is TGCAGCGGGGCTGACAGGGGGTTTGTCGGGGGCTCCTACAATGAGCAGTTCTTC.

The V gene is TRBV11-1, the J gene TRBJ2-3; possibly TRBD1 for D (6 bases). The CDR3 is 16 residues long. V lost 1 base to trimming and J lost 2 bases, with 13 bases between them. CDR1 SGHAT and CDR2 FQDESV come from the germline V gene (reference sequence). The CDR3 region is CASSLVDSRLTDTQYF. DNA for the CDR3: TGTGCCAGCAGCTTAGTGGACAGTCGCCTCACAGATACGCAGTATTTT.

The CDR3 reads CASKRDRSNTGELFF. The CDR3 coding sequence is TGTGCCAGCAAACGGGACAGGTCCAACACCGGGGAGCTGTTTTTT. The chain carries TRBV11-1 and TRBJ2-2; TRBD1 agrees at 8 bases. The CDR3 is 15 residues long. Looked up from germline, CDR1 is SGHAT and CDR2 is FQDESV (reference sequence). V lost 7 bases, J lost 2 bases, and 6 bases stayed unmatched.

The V and J genes are TRBV20-1 and TRBJ2-1; D gene uncertain. The V and J ends lost 6 bases and 12 bases respectively, with 9 bases between them. CDR1 and CDR2 (germline): DFQATT, SNEGSKA (reference sequence). The CDR3 length is 9 residues. The CDR3 DNA is TGCAGTGCCCCCTTCGTGCAGTTCTTC. Translating it yields CSAPFVQFF.

The V and J genes are TRBV4-1 and TRBJ2-1, with 7 bases matching TRBD2. Germline V gene sequence: CDR1 MGHRA, CDR2 YSYEKL. The CDR3 extends over 13 amino acids. The trim removed 2 bases at V and 12 bases at J, leaving 7 bases unmatched. The CDR3 nucleotides are TGCGCCAGCAGCCAAAGCTCTAGCGGAGGGCAGTTCTTC. Its protein product is CASSQSSSGGQFF.

The chain couples TRBV5-1 to TRBJ2-7; D is perhaps TRBD2 (5 bases). The CDR3 extends over 15 amino acids. CDR1 and CDR2 from the germline V gene are SGHRS and YFSETQ. The V gene lost 2 bases and the J gene lost 1 base, with 13 bases spanning the gap. DNA of the CDR3: TGCGCCAGCAGCTTAACCGGGATGGGTTCCTACGAGCAGTACTTC. It encodes CASSLTGMGSYEQYF.

The chain carries TRBV6-5 and TRBJ1-1, with 8 bases aligning to TRBD1. This CDR3 has 14 amino acids. Trimming cost V 7 bases and J 5 bases; bases outside gene matches: 9. Germline CDR1 reads MNHEY; CDR2 reads SVGAGI. The CDR3 spells CASNFRQGRTEAFF. The DNA for the CDR3 is TGTGCCAGCAATTTTAGACAGGGGAGGACTGAAGCTTTCTTT.

The V gene is TRBV10-3, the J gene TRBJ2-7; weak D call: TRBD1 (6 bases). The germline CDR1 and CDR2 sequences are ENHRY and SYGVKD. This CDR3 is 12 amino acids long. The ends were cut back, 2 bases at V and 8 bases at J, with 10 bases in the middle. CDR3 residues: CAISETGQKQYF. CDR3 nucleotide sequence: TGTGCCATCAGTGAGACCGGACAGAAGCAGTACTTC.

This chain joins TRBV7-3 and TRBJ1-2; possibly TRBD1 for D (5 bases). This CDR3 comprises 14 residues. Trimming pared 5 bases from V and 2 bases from J, leaving 12 bases between. Germline assignment: CDR1 SGHTA and CDR2 FQGTGA. CDR3 in DNA: TGTGCCAGCAGCCAGGGAACAGAGAACTATGGCTACACCTTC. Amino acids: CASSQGTENYGYTF.

This clone was detected once. This chain links TRBV24-1 with TRBJ2-5, with D uncertain. Trimming removed 4 bases from V and 2 bases from J, with 7 bases in between. The CDR3 loop spans 13 amino acids. Looked up from germline, CDR1 is KGHDR and CDR2 is SFDVKD. This CDR3 reads CATSEEVQETQYF. The CDR3 bases are TGTGCCACCAGTGAAGAGGTACAAGAGACCCAGTACTTC.

In its sample, this clone was seen once. The chain uses TRBV11-1 and TRBJ2-1, with TRBD2 matching over 8 bases. The CDR3 extends over 15 amino acids. After removal of 4 bases from V and 9 bases from J, the junction contained 11 bases not matched to a gene. The V gene's germline CDR1 is SGHAT and CDR2 FQDESV (reference sequence). The CDR3 sequence is CASSSAQRERGEQFF. DNA for the CDR3: TGTGCCAGCAGCTCCGCGCAGCGGGAGAGGGGTGAGCAGTTCTTC.

The gene calls are TRBV5-1 and TRBJ2-5; TRBD2 agrees at 9 bases. Germline V lookup: CDR1 SGHRS, CDR2 YFSETQ. The CDR3 spans 18 residues. V gave up 4 bases and J gave up 4 bases; unmatched junction bases: 17. CDR3 residues: CASSLGASGKAVGETQYF. The CDR3 DNA reads TGCGCCAGCAGCCTCGGGGCTAGCGGGAAAGCGGTAGGAGAGACCCAGTACTTC. Based on the CDR3 plus reference TRBV5-1 and TRBJ2-5, the full variable domain is KAGVTQTPRYLIKTRGQQVTLSCSPISGHRSVSWYQQTPGQGLQFLFEYFSETQRNKGNFPGRFSGRQFSNSRSEMNVSTLELGDSALYLCASSLGASGKAVGETQYFGPGTRLLVL.

This chain uses TRBV19 with TRBJ1-5; D is possibly TRBD1 (6 bases). Trimming took off 5 bases at V and 4 bases at J, with 12 bases between the two ends. Germline lookup yields CDR1 LNHDA and CDR2 SQIVND (reference sequence). The CDR3 length is 14 residues. CDR3 nucleotide sequence: TGTGCCAGTAGTCCGGACAGACGAAATCAGCCCCAGCATTTT. Protein product: CASSPDRRNQPQHF.

The chain recombines TRBV4-2 with TRBJ1-4, with TRBD1 matching over 9 bases. The germline V gene has CDR1 LGHNA and CDR2 YNFKEQ. This CDR3 spans 18 amino acids. After removal of 6 bases from V and 8 bases from J, the junction contained 19 bases not matched to a gene. CDR3 in DNA: TGTGCCAGCAGTAAGGAAAACAGGGGGCGAGGTTCGTGGGAAAAACTGTTTTTT. It translates to CASSKENRGRGSWEKLFF.

The V gene is TRBV11-2, the J gene TRBJ1-4; the match to TRBD1 covers 7 bases. V lost 2 bases, J lost 5 bases, and 5 bases stayed unmatched. Per germline, CDR1 SGHAT and CDR2 FQNNGV. The CDR3 has 15 residues. CDR3 protein: CASSLPGGPNEKLFF. The CDR3 region has the DNA TGTGCCAGCAGCTTACCAGGGGGTCCAAATGAAAAACTGTTTTTT. The whole variable domain, remainder taken from reference TRBV11-2 and TRBJ1-4, is EAGVAQSPRYKIIEKRQSVAFWCNPISGHATLYWYQQILGQGPKLLIQFQNNGVVDDSQLPKDRFSAERLKGVDSTLKIQPAKLEDSAVYLCASSLPGGPNEKLFFGSGTQLSVL.

V is TRBV30 and J is TRBJ1-6; 7 nucleotides agree with TRBD1. Germline lookup yields CDR1 GTSNPN and CDR2 SVGIG (reference sequence). This CDR3 region has 14 residues. Trimming took 2 bases from V and 10 from J; bases not matched to a gene: 8. CDR3 sequence: CAWSRQGVGSPLHF. CDR3 nucleotides: TGTGCCTGGAGTCGCCAGGGGGTGGGATCACCCCTCCACTTT. Filled out from reference TRBV30 and TRBJ1-6, the complete variable domain reads SQTIHQWPATLVQPVGSPLSLECTVEGTSNPNLYWYRQAAGRGLQLLFYSVGIGQISSEVPQNLSASRPQDRQFILSSKKLLLSDSGFYLCAWSRQGVGSPLHFGNGTRLTVT.

This clone was recorded only once. This rearrangement joins TRBV7-9 to TRBJ2-2; 10 bases are shared with TRBD1. The germline V gene has CDR1 SEHNR and CDR2 FQNEAQ (reference sequence). The J segment lost 3 bases and the V segment lost 6 bases, leaving 10 bases of the junction unmatched. The CDR3 loop spans 17 amino acids. The CDR3 loop reads CASRPRTGGSDTGELFF. CDR3 nucleotides: TGTGCCAGCAGGCCCCGGACAGGGGGTTCGGACACCGGGGAGCTGTTTTTT.